One and the same sample provided the 6 T cell receptor beta chains below, sequenced in a study of regulatory T cells in long-lasting Graves disease. The TCR beta library used iRepertoire HTBI primers with Arm-PCR amplification of CDR3. Each CDR3 protein gets one entry after TCRdb re-called the multiplex PCR reads with MiXCR. Among about half a million distinct CDR3 sequences, more than 10% were seen once, and the ten largest hold around 10%. The time point was: newly diagnosed GD, antithyroid drugs for less than 3 months. Isolated PBMC RNA provided the starting material for the TCR library. This sample was shared with a second study, whose subject was T cells in Graves' hyperthyroidism and ophthalmopathy.

The sample was peripheral blood mononuclear cells (PBMCs), taken at new diagnosis, from a patient treated with antithyroid drugs. Receptors originate from a woman aged 25 to 39 with Graves disease.

This clonotype occurred many times. The rearrangement joins TRBV28 to TRBJ1-6, with a possible D match to TRBD1 (5 bases). Germline lookup yields CDR1 MDHEN and CDR2 SYDVKM. The CDR3 is 13 residues long. Trimming cost V 3 bases and J 9 bases, with 9 bases left between them. The CDR3 loop is CASSLGPVSPLHF. CDR3 DNA sequence: TGTGCCAGCAGTTTGGGACCCGTTTCACCCCTCCACTTT.

In its sample, this clonotype was seen a few times. A single base separates this from a much larger clone, so it may be a read error. The J gene is TRBJ2-3, the V gene TRBV7-3, with unresolved D. The ends were cut back, 7 bases at V and 3 bases at J, with 17 bases in the middle. CDR1 SGHTA and CDR2 FQGTGA come from the germline V gene. The CDR3 totals 15 residues. The CDR3 is CASNGRFSWTDTQYF. For the CDR3, the DNA is TGTGCCAGCAACGGCAGGTTTAGTTGGACAGATACGCAGTATTTT.

This clonotype was detected many times. The chain employs TRBV13 and TRBJ2-1; D remains unclear. Per germline, CDR1 PRHDT and CDR2 FYEKMQ (reference sequence). V lost 5 bases and J lost 4, with 12 bases in between. This CDR3 contains 14 residues. Here the CDR3 DNA reads TGTGCCAGCAGCATCGGACGGGTATACAATGAGCAGTTCTTC. This translates into CASSIGRVYNEQFF.

This clonotype was detected only a few times. Here the CDR3 reads CASSHPGGVLYGYTF. The CDR3 nucleotides are TGCGCCAGCAGCCATCCAGGGGGGGTCCTCTATGGCTACACCTTC. The V and J genes are TRBV4-1 and TRBJ1-2; 7 positions match TRBD1. CDR1 is MGHRA, CDR2 YSYEKL, per germline. J lost 4 bases, V lost 3 bases, and 8 bases had no gene match. This CDR3 has 15 amino acids.

This clonotype was seen ten or more times. This chain connects TRBV27 to TRBJ1-6; D gene unclear. The CDR3 runs to 15 residues. The germline CDR1 and CDR2 sequences are MNHEY and SMNVEV (reference sequence). V shed 8 bases and J shed 0 bases, with 11 bases lying between them. CDR3 sequence reads: CASATLSSYNSPLHF. The DNA for the CDR3 is TGTGCCAGCGCGACATTGAGCTCCTATAATTCACCCCTCCACTTT.

This clonotype was seen ten or more times. This chain connects TRBV2 to TRBJ2-2; 12 nucleotides line up with TRBD1. The V and J ends lost 8 bases and 3 bases, in that order; junction bases with no gene match: 7. The germline V gene has CDR1 SNHLY and CDR2 FYNNEI. This CDR3 is built from 16 residues. CDR3 region: CASRDRGRGDTGELFF. CDR3 coding DNA: TGTGCCAGCCGGGACAGGGGGCGCGGGGACACCGGGGAGCTGTTTTTT.